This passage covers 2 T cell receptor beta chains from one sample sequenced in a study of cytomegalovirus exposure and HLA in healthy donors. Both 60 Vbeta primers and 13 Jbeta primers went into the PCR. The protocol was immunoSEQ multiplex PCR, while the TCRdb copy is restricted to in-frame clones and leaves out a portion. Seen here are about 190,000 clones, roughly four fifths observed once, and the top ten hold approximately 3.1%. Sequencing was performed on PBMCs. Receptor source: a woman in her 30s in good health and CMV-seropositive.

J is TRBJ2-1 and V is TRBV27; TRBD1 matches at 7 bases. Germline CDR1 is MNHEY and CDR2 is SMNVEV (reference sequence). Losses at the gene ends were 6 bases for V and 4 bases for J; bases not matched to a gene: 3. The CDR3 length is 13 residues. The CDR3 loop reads CASSPGGYNEQFF. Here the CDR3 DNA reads TGTGCCAGCAGCCCAGGGGGATACAATGAGCAGTTCTTC.

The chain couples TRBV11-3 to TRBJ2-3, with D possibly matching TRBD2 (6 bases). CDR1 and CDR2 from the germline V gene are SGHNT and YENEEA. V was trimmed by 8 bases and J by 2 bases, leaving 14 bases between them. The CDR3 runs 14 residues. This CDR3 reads CASGRGGITDTQYF. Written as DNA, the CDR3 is TGTGCCAGCGGAAGGGGAGGAATCACAGATACGCAGTATTTT.